The 25 T cell receptor beta chains in this list originate from one sample, sequenced in a study of shared clonotypes between healthy human individuals (dated by TCRdb to 2019 to 2021). Library creation used the immunoSEQ multiplex PCR assay. This immuneACCESS table, as held by TCRdb, lists in-frame sequences with V and J called but not all clones. Of the missing ones, under half trace to an unresolved V gene in checked studies; the others have no known cause. The sample data list millions of clones, and 85% to 95% of these were observed just once. The biggest ten clones account for 0.35% to 0.45% of the sample. Material: naive CD4+ T cells from PBMCs. The label giving this sample's cell subset or site can be read as: CD45RA+ positively selected. All receptors derive from a man aged 18 to 29 in good health. Some clones in this sample may be carry-over from other donors' samples.

The genes are TRBV28 and TRBJ1-3; 7 positions match TRBD1. Unmatched junction bases numbered 2, after V lost 7 bases and J lost 2 bases. This CDR3 comprises 13 residues. Germline loops: CDR1 MDHEN, CDR2 SYDVKM. In nucleotides, the CDR3 is TGTGCCAGCACGACAGGGACTGGAAACACCATATATTTT. Translating it yields CASTTGTGNTIYF.

The rearrangement links TRBV7-3 to TRBJ2-3, with D unresolved. In germline, CDR1 is SGHTA, CDR2 FQGTGA. This CDR3 contains 13 residues. Between the trimmed V and J ends, which lost 8 bases and 4 bases, there was a span of 13 bases. The CDR3 DNA reads as TGTGCCAGCGGGTCAATGGCGGCAGATACGCAGTATTTT. Its protein product is CASGSMAADTQYF.

The chain is built from TRBV7-8 and TRBJ1-1; D is perhaps TRBD1 (5 bases). Trimming stripped 1 base from V and 4 bases from J, with 10 bases between. This CDR3 is 14 amino acids long. From germline, CDR1 is SGHVS and CDR2 FQNEAQ. Here the CDR3 DNA reads TGTGCCAGCAGCTTAGGGGGGTTGGGCACTGAAGCTTTCTTT. Translated: CASSLGGLGTEAFF.

This clone was seen a single time. The CDR3 DNA sequence: TGTGCCAGCAGTGAGGGGTTTGGGGGCAGGATGGGTTACGAGACCCAGTACTTC. Protein product: CASSEGFGGRMGYETQYF. This chain connects TRBV2 to TRBJ2-5, with a tentative D call TRBD1 (6 bases). V gave up 3 bases and J gave up 5 bases, with 25 bases separating them. The CDR3 runs to 18 residues. Germline lookup yields CDR1 SNHLY and CDR2 FYNNEI.

The chain has TRBV5-4 and TRBJ2-1; 13 bases are shared with TRBD2. CDR1 is SGHNT, CDR2 YYREEE, per germline (reference sequence). CDR3 length: 15 amino acids. The V and J ends lost 4 bases and 8 bases, in that order; junction bases with no gene match: 6. DNA for the CDR3: TGTGCCAGCAGCACCACTAGCGGGAGGGCCTATGAGCAGTTCTTC. This translates into CASSTTSGRAYEQFF.

The rearrangement uses TRBV6-5 and TRBJ2-7; 8 bases agree with TRBD1. The germline V gene has CDR1 MNHEY and CDR2 SVGAGI. The CDR3 extends over 15 amino acids. With 2 bases clipped from V and 4 bases from J, the junction kept 7 bases outside the gene matches. CDR3 DNA sequence: TGTGCCAGCAGTTACCCCCGGCAGGGGGCTTACGAGCAGTACTTC. Residues: CASSYPRQGAYEQYF.

The gene calls are TRBV7-2 and TRBJ1-1, with no clear D. Germline CDR1 and CDR2: SGHTA and FQGNSA. The CDR3 loop spans 17 amino acids. Trimming cost V 5 bases and J 5 bases, with 24 bases left between them. CDR3 loop: CASSPAPTNTLATEAFF. The DNA for the CDR3 is TGTGCCAGCAGCCCCGCCCCCACGAATACCTTGGCGACTGAAGCTTTCTTT.

This clone was detected only once. The chain employs TRBV7-3 and TRBJ1-1, with 11 nucleotides matching TRBD1. Germline V gives CDR1 SGHTA, CDR2 FQGTGA. There are 16 residues in the CDR3. The V gene end was trimmed by 5 bases and the J gene end by 4 bases; junction bases not matched to a gene: 9. CDR3 DNA: TGTGCCAGCAGCACGCGAGGACAGGGGGCGGGCACTGAAGCTTTCTTT. As protein: CASSTRGQGAGTEAFF.

The V and J genes are TRBV5-6 and TRBJ1-4, with D uncertain. V was trimmed by 3 bases and J by 8 bases, leaving 14 bases between them. The CDR3 has 14 amino acids. Germline CDR1 reads SGHDT; CDR2 reads YYEEEE. This chain's CDR3 is CASSSRRTREKLFF. The CDR3 DNA reads TGTGCCAGCAGCTCCCGGAGAACTCGAGAAAAACTGTTTTTT.

This chain connects TRBV18 to TRBJ2-7, with D perhaps TRBD1 (6 bases). V gave up 2 bases and J gave up 7 bases, with 12 bases separating them. The CDR3 length is 13 residues. Germline V gene lookup returns CDR1 KGHSH and CDR2 LQKENI. This CDR3 is CASSPASGVEQYF. In nucleotides, the CDR3 is TGTGCCAGCTCACCAGCGTCAGGGGTTGAGCAGTACTTC. The variable domain in full, completed from reference TRBV18 and TRBJ2-7, reads NAGVMQNPRHLVRRRGQEARLRCSPMKGHSHVYWYRQLPEEGLKFMVYLQKENIIDESGMPKERFSAEFPKEGPSILRIQQVVRGDSAAYFCASSPASGVEQYFGPGTRLTVT.

The chain combines TRBV5-4 with TRBJ2-5, with TRBD1 as a possible D gene (6 bases). Germline CDR1 reads SGHNT; CDR2 reads YYREEE (reference sequence). Trimming cost V 5 bases and J 3 bases, with 11 bases left between them. The CDR3 spans 13 residues. The CDR3 loop is CASRKRTEETQYF. The CDR3 nucleotides read TGTGCCAGCAGGAAACGGACAGAAGAGACCCAGTACTTC.

The chain couples TRBV14 to TRBJ2-2, with 7 positions matching TRBD1. Germline CDR1 reads SGHDN; CDR2 reads FVKESK. CDR3 size: 17 residues. V was clipped by 2 bases and J by 1 base; unmatched bases: 7. CDR3 amino acids: CASSQFSGTVNTGELFF. DNA for the CDR3: TGTGCCAGCAGCCAATTTTCCGGGACAGTGAACACCGGGGAGCTGTTTTTT.

V is TRBV29-1 and J is TRBJ1-3; D is possibly TRBD1 (6 bases). The CDR3 runs 13 residues. In germline, CDR1 is SQVTM, CDR2 ANQGSEA. V was clipped by 3 bases and J by 0 bases, with 6 bases between them. The CDR3 DNA is TGCAGCGTTGAGGACAGCTCTGGAAACACCATATATTTT. Its protein product is CSVEDSSGNTIYF.

This chain joins TRBV9 and TRBJ2-5, with 7 bases matching TRBD1. The ends lost 3 bases at V and 3 bases at J; junction bases unmatched: 2. Germline CDR1 and CDR2: SGDLS and YYNGEE. The CDR3 spans 13 residues. In DNA, the CDR3 is TGTGCCAGCAGCGATGGACAGGAAGAGACCCAGTACTTC. Residues: CASSDGQEETQYF.

The chain uses TRBV29-1 and TRBJ2-7; D may be TRBD2 (5 bases). The V and J ends lost 7 bases and 5 bases respectively, with 21 bases between them. CDR1 and CDR2 from the germline V gene are SQVTM and ANQGSEA. The length of the CDR3 is 14 residues. The CDR3, as DNA: TGCAGCGCCCTAGGAGGTTCCCCTAAGAACGAGCAGTACTTC. It translates to CSALGGSPKNEQYF.

The chain uses TRBV9 and TRBJ2-7; 8 bases line up with TRBD1. Germline lookup yields CDR1 SGDLS and CDR2 YYNGEE. With V trimmed by 2 bases and J by 3 bases, 7 bases remained unmatched. This CDR3 has 15 amino acids. The CDR3 reads CASSVSGQGDYEQYF. As DNA, the CDR3 is TGTGCCAGCAGCGTCTCCGGACAGGGTGACTACGAGCAGTACTTC. The full variable domain, with the rest looked up from reference TRBV9 and TRBJ2-7, is DSGVTQTPKHLITATGQRVTLRCSPRSGDLSVYWYQQSLDQGLQFLIQYYNGEERAKGNILERFSAQQFPDLHSELNLSSLELGDSALYFCASSVSGQGDYEQYFGPGTRLTVT.

The V gene is TRBV7-2, the J gene TRBJ2-1; a possible D gene is TRBD2 (5 bases). Trimming took off 3 bases at V and 2 bases at J, with 11 bases between the two ends. The germline V gene encodes CDR1 SGHTA and CDR2 FQGNSA. This CDR3 has 15 residues. In DNA, the CDR3 is TGTGCCAGCAGCTTGGGCGGGTTCCCCTACAATGAGCAGTTCTTC. This translates into CASSLGGFPYNEQFF.

About this clone: Other DNA sequences in the sample encode the same CDR3. The DNA of the CDR3 is TGCGCCAGCAGCTTGGTGGGGGCCGGTAATCAGCCCCAGCATTTT. Protein product: CASSLVGAGNQPQHF. The V call is TRBV5-1, the J call TRBJ1-5; D perhaps matches TRBD1 (6 bases). Trimming pared 0 bases from V and 4 bases from J, leaving 11 bases between. Germline V lookup: CDR1 SGHRS, CDR2 YFSETQ. This CDR3 has 15 residues.

The chain uses TRBV27 and TRBJ2-7; 7 positions match TRBD1. Unmatched junction bases numbered 17, after V lost 6 bases and J lost 6 bases. Germline V gene lookup returns CDR1 MNHEY and CDR2 SMNVEV (reference sequence). CDR3 length equals 16 residues. The CDR3 region has the DNA TGTGCCAGCAGCCGAGACAGGGTGCTACAAAGGGGCGAGCAGTACTTC. Its protein product is CASSRDRVLQRGEQYF.

The V and J genes are TRBV18 and TRBJ2-5; TRBD1 agrees at 9 bases. Germline CDR1 KGHSH, CDR2 LQKENI. This CDR3 has 15 residues. Trimming cost V 1 base and J 5 bases; bases outside gene matches: 5. The CDR3 DNA reads TGTGCCAGCTCACCACGGACAGGGGCCGGGGAGACCCAGTACTTC. Its protein is CASSPRTGAGETQYF.

The chain couples TRBV18 to TRBJ1-6, with D possibly TRBD1 on 5 matching bases. This CDR3 has 15 amino acids. V was pared by 2 bases and J by 10 bases, with 15 bases between. Germline V gives CDR1 KGHSH, CDR2 LQKENI. The CDR3 region has the DNA TGTGCCAGCTCACCATACAGTCAGGGAGGATCACCCCTCCACTTT. Its protein product is CASSPYSQGGSPLHF.

Turning to this clone: The sample carries other DNA sequences with the same CDR3. V is TRBV5-1 and J is TRBJ1-1; D unresolved. The CDR3 runs to 13 residues. Trimming shortened V by 2 bases and J by 1 base, and 6 bases separated the two germline ends. The germline CDR1 and CDR2 sequences are SGHRS and YFSETQ. This CDR3 reads CASSLRTNTEAFF. For the CDR3, the DNA is TGCGCCAGCAGCTTACGAACGAACACTGAAGCTTTCTTT.

The genes are TRBV4-1 and TRBJ1-2; 9 nucleotides match TRBD1. The trim removed 7 bases at V and 7 bases at J, leaving 13 bases unmatched. This CDR3 is built from 15 residues. Germline CDR1 MGHRA, CDR2 YSYEKL. The CDR3, as DNA: TGCGCCAGCACGCGAGCTCCGGGACAGGGCTTTGGCTACACCTTC. Its translation: CASTRAPGQGFGYTF.

The CDR3 loop reads CASSLSKVAKNIQYF. CDR3 bases: TGTGCCAGCAGTTTGTCGAAAGTGGCCAAAAACATTCAGTACTTC. The rearrangement links TRBV28 to TRBJ2-4; D is uncertain. In germline, CDR1 is MDHEN, CDR2 SYDVKM. This CDR3 has 15 residues. V lost 3 bases to trimming and J lost 1 base, with 10 bases between them. Variable domain in full (rest from reference TRBV28 and TRBJ2-4): DVKVTQSSRYLVKRTGEKVFLECVQDMDHENMFWYRQDPGLGLRLIYFSYDVKMKEKGDIPEGYSVSREKKERFSLILESASTNQTSMYLCASSLSKVAKNIQYFGAGTRLSVL.

The chain carries TRBV28 and TRBJ2-7; 9 bases match TRBD1. The junction had 10 bases not matched to a gene; V was cut back by 5 bases and J by 5 bases. This CDR3 contains 15 residues. Germline lookup yields CDR1 MDHEN and CDR2 SYDVKM. The DNA for the CDR3 is TGTGCCAGCAGTACTTCCGGGACAGGGTATCACGAGCAGTACTTC. This gives the protein CASSTSGTGYHEQYF. Full variable domain (rest looked up from reference TRBV28 and TRBJ2-7): DVKVTQSSRYLVKRTGEKVFLECVQDMDHENMFWYRQDPGLGLRLIYFSYDVKMKEKGDIPEGYSVSREKKERFSLILESASTNQTSMYLCASSTSGTGYHEQYFGPGTRLTVT.